Sequencing of this T cell receptor (beta chain) was carried out in a study of technical replicates of blood from a handful of donors (dated 2017 in TCRdb). CDR1 is given as ENHRY and CDR2 as SYGVKD, both from the germline V gene. There are 14 amino acids in the CDR3, from cysteine to phenylalanine inclusive. Only CDR3 DNA is held: 42 bases, read in frame from base 1. V has 7 bases trimmed and J has 2 bases trimmed; junction bases matching no gene number 8. The receptor library was made with the immunoSEQ multiplex PCR assay. Imported from immuneACCESS, the table was reduced by TCRdb to in-frame sequences with V and J called. These copies leave out some clones; in studies compared against another copy, an unresolved V gene accounts for under half, and the cause of the remainder is not known. This sample gives about 81,000 clones in total; roughly four fifths of them show up just once. The ten top clones hold roughly 4% of the sample.

To note about this clone: Its antigen is still unknown. No base quality values were provided; no much bigger clone lies one nucleotide off.

This sequence uses TRBV10-3 and TRBJ2-7; 7 central nucleotides agree with TRBD1. This TCR derives from a human donor in good health. Some clones in this sample may be carry-over from other donors' samples. The source material was PBMCs. CDR3 protein: CAIKTGTVTYEQYF. The bases read TGTGCCATCAAAACCGGGACAGTTACCTACGAGCAGTACTTC.